Listed below are T cell receptor beta chains from one sample, sequenced in a study of blood T cell repertoires in COVID-19. Some clones are missing from TCRdb's copy, which holds only in-frame ones; the method was immunoSEQ multiplex PCR. Of approximately 150,000 clones listed, about 91% are singletons. The sequenced sample was peripheral blood. These receptors originate from a woman aged 55-70 years who had recovered from COVID-19. The CDR3 runs from the conserved cysteine through the conserved F or W. The D gene is left open where the match is weak. Size tells how often a clone was seen (once, few, many) or the class of an expanded clone, and some rows leave it out.

j_call	v_call	d_call	cdr3_length	clone_size	cdr3_nt	cdr3_aa
TRBJ2-1	TRBV18	TRBD1	15	.	TGTGCCAGCTCACCTCCGGGACAGGAGTACAATGAGCAGTTCTTC	CASSPPGQEYNEQFF
TRBJ1-2	TRBV18	.	13	.	TGTGCCAGCTCAATCAACAGGGACCAGGGCTACACCTTC	CASSINRDQGYTF
TRBJ2-3	TRBV5-1	TRBD1	12	.	TGCGCCAGCAGCCGCAGGACAGGGTTGCAGTATTTT	CASSRRTGLQYF
TRBJ1-4	TRBV3-1/TRBV3-2	TRBD1	15	.	TGTGCCAGCAGCCAAGCAGGGGGCAGTAATGAAAAACTGTTTTTT	CASSQAGGSNEKLFF
TRBJ1-2	TRBV3-1/TRBV3-2	.	14	.	TGTGCCAGCAGCCAGACACAGGGTATTTATGGCTACACCTTC	CASSQTQGIYGYTF
TRBJ2-5	TRBV7-2	TRBD2	13	.	TGTGCCGTTCGCTCTAGGCGGGGGGAGACCCAGTACTTC	CAVRSRRGETQYF
TRBJ2-7	TRBV14	TRBD2	15	once	TGTGCCAGCAGCCAAGGGATAGCGGGGGCCAACGAGCAGTACTTC	CASSQGIAGANEQYF
TRBJ1-6	TRBV19	TRBD1	17	.	TGTGCCAGTAGTATGGAGGGTGACAGGGGTCGGAATTCACCCCTCCACTTT	CASSMEGDRGRNSPLHF
TRBJ1-6	TRBV6-1	TRBD1	14	.	TGTGCCAGCAGTGAAGCGGGGACAGGCTCACCCCTCCACTTT	CASSEAGTGSPLHF
TRBJ2-3	TRBV11-2	TRBD1	14	.	TGTGCCAGCAGCCGGGACAGCTTCACAGATACGCAGTATTTT	CASSRDSFTDTQYF
TRBJ1-1	TRBV7-2	.	14	.	TGTGCCAGCAGCCAACGGACAGTGAACACTGAAGCTTTCTTT	CASSQRTVNTEAFF
TRBJ2-3	TRBV5-6	.	15	.	TGTGCCAGCAGCTTCCCCGGCGGGGTGACAGATACGCAGTATTTT	CASSFPGGVTDTQYF
TRBJ1-6	TRBV6-6	TRBD1	15	.	TGTGCCAGCAGAGAGGGACAGAGCTATAATTCACCCCTCCACTTT	CASREGQSYNSPLHF
TRBJ1-5	TRBV19	.	15	.	TGTGCCAGTAGTATAGGAGCTACAGGGAGCCAGCCCCAGCATTTT	CASSIGATGSQPQHF
TRBJ2-1	TRBV18	.	15	few	TGTGCCAGCTCACTTGGGGGGAGCTCCTACAATGAGCAGTTCTTC	CASSLGGSSYNEQFF
TRBJ2-7	TRBV7-6	TRBD1	15	.	TGTGCCAGCAGCATTTGGACAGGGGAGTCCTACGAGCAGTACTTC	CASSIWTGESYEQYF
TRBJ2-2	TRBV5-1	.	15	.	TGCGCCAGCAGCTTGACAGGGAGTTGGACCGGGGAGCTGTTTTTT	CASSLTGSWTGELFF
TRBJ2-3	TRBV5-1	.	13	.	TGCGCCAGCAGCGGCGGGAGCACAGATACGCAGTATTTT	CASSGGSTDTQYF
TRBJ1-1	TRBV28	.	13	.	TGTGCCAGCAGTTGGGGCAAGAACACTGAAGCTTTCTTT	CASSWGKNTEAFF
TRBJ2-3	TRBV12-5	.	16	.	TGTGCTAGTGGTTTGGTACTCAGAGGAGGCACAGATACGCAGTATTTT	CASGLVLRGGTDTQYF
TRBJ1-2	TRBV29-1	.	12	.	TGCAGCAGCGAGACCGGTAGCTATGGCTACACCTTC	CSSETGSYGYTF
TRBJ1-2	TRBV15	TRBD1	15	.	TGTGCCACCAGCAGAGCGGGACAGGGGGAGTTTGGCTACACCTTC	CATSRAGQGEFGYTF
TRBJ1-1	TRBV30	.	15	.	TGTGCCTGGAGCCCCCGAAGCGTTGGGAACACTGAAGCTTTCTTT	CAWSPRSVGNTEAFF
TRBJ2-3	TRBV19	.	13	.	TGTGCCAGTAGTTGGACAGTCACAGATACGCAGTATTTT	CASSWTVTDTQYF
TRBJ1-1	TRBV10-2	TRBD1	14	.	TGCGCCAGCAGTTTGGACAGGGTGAACACTGAAGCTTTCTTT	CASSLDRVNTEAFF
TRBJ1-3	TRBV19	.	15	.	TGTGCCAGTAGTATCCAGGGGCACTCTGGAAACACCATATATTTT	CASSIQGHSGNTIYF
TRBJ1-6	TRBV28	TRBD1	14	.	TGTGCCAGCAACGCAGGGGGCGTAAATTCACCCCTCCACTTT	CASNAGGVNSPLHF
TRBJ2-7	TRBV28	TRBD1	15	.	TGTGCCAGCAGTTTGGGGACAGGGGGCTCCTACGAGCAGTACTTC	CASSLGTGGSYEQYF
TRBJ2-2	TRBV6-5	.	13	.	TGTGCCAGCAGTTATCTCTTCGCCGGGGAGCTGTTTTTT	CASSYLFAGELFF
TRBJ1-4	TRBV7-8	.	16	.	TGTGCCAGCAGCTTAGTAGGTCTGGACATTAATGAAAAACTGTTTTTT	CASSLVGLDINEKLFF
TRBJ2-2	TRBV19	TRBD2	14	.	TGTGCCAGCCCAGGGACTAGCAACACCGGGGAGCTGTTTTTT	CASPGTSNTGELFF
TRBJ1-1	TRBV5-4	TRBD1	13	.	TGTGCCAGCAGCCTGACAGGGGTCTGGGGAGCTTTCTTT	CASSLTGVWGAFF
TRBJ2-3	TRBV29-1	TRBD1	12	.	TGCAGCACCGGACAGGGGACAGATACGCAGTATTTT	CSTGQGTDTQYF
TRBJ1-1	TRBV19	TRBD1	19	.	TGTGCCAGTAGTATAGACCTTAACCTAGACAGGGGGGGAAACACTGAAGCTTTCTTT	CASSIDLNLDRGGNTEAFF
TRBJ2-5	TRBV3-1/TRBV3-2	.	13	.	TGTGCCAGCAGCCAAGTCTCCCTAGAGACCCAGTACTTC	CASSQVSLETQYF
TRBJ1-2	TRBV28	.	16	.	TGTGCCAGCTCGGTGGGCAGGGGAACCCCTAACTATGGCTACACCTTC	CASSVGRGTPNYGYTF
TRBJ1-2	TRBV3-1/TRBV3-2	.	15	.	TGTGCCAGCAGCCCCCGTGAGCCCTCTAACTATGGCTACACCTTC	CASSPREPSNYGYTF
TRBJ2-1	TRBV28	TRBD2	12	.	TGTGCCAGCTGGGGGGGTTACAATGAGCAGTTCTTC	CASWGGYNEQFF
TRBJ2-2	TRBV27	TRBD2	16	.	TGTGCCAGCAGTCACGGGACTAGCGGGGGGGCCGGGGAGCTGTTTTTT	CASSHGTSGGAGELFF
TRBJ2-5	TRBV13	TRBD2	15	.	TGTGCCAGGGGGGGTAGGACTAGCCCCGAAGAGACCCAGTACTTC	CARGGRTSPEETQYF
TRBJ1-2	TRBV5-1	.	15	.	TGCGCCAGCAGCCCGGACAGACAGGCCGGGTATGGCTACACCTTC	CASSPDRQAGYGYTF
TRBJ1-5	TRBV15	TRBD1	15	.	TGTGCCACCACCAAAGACAGGGGTCTAAATCAGCCCCAGCATTTT	CATTKDRGLNQPQHF
TRBJ1-2	TRBV2	TRBD1	15	.	TGTGCCAGCAAATCCGGGACAGGGGGCGGGGAGGGCTACACCTTC	CASKSGTGGGEGYTF
TRBJ2-5	TRBV6-6	TRBD2	15	.	TGTGCCAGCAGCCCTGCGGGGGTAGCGGAAGAGACCCAGTACTTC	CASSPAGVAEETQYF
TRBJ2-7	TRBV27	.	15	.	TGTGCCAGCAGGAGACAGGGTGGGGACTTCTACGAGCAGTACTTC	CASRRQGGDFYEQYF